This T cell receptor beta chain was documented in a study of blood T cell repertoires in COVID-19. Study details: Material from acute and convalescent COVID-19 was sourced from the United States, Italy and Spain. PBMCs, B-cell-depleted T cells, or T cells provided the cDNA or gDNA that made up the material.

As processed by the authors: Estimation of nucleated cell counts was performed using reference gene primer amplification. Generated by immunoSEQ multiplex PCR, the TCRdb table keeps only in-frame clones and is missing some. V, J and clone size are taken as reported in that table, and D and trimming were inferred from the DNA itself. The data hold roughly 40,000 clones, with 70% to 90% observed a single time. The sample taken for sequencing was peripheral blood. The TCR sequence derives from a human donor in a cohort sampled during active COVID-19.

CDR3 sequence: CASSEAPGQPTSYEQYF. CDR3 DNA: TGTGCCAGCAGTGAGGCGCCGGGACAGCCGACCTCCTACGAGCAGTACTTC. The V gene is TRBV25-1, the J gene TRBJ2-7, with TRBD1 identical over 7 bases. This CDR3 comprises 17 residues. In germline, CDR1 is MGHDK, CDR2 SYGVNS. The V segment lost 3 bases and the J segment 0 bases; nucleotides outside the gene matches: 11.